What follows are 4 T cell receptor beta chains derived from one specimen sequenced in a study of cytomegalovirus exposure and HLA in healthy donors. The PCR contained 60 Vbeta and 13 Jbeta primers. Using immunoSEQ multiplex PCR, the repertoire was profiled, and TCRdb retains in-frame clones only, with some absent. Of 120,000 to 150,000 clones detected, roughly 76% appear once; the ten largest clones hold approximately 15%. Material for sequencing was PBMCs. All receptors come from a human donor in good health.

This sequence joins TRBV2 and TRBJ1-1, with a possible D match to TRBD1 (6 bases). The CDR3 consists of 13 residues. Trimming cost V 7 bases and J 3 bases, with 12 bases left between them. Germline-derived CDR1 and CDR2 are SNHLY and FYNNEI. The CDR3 DNA is TGTGCCAGCATATGGGGGCGAGACACTGAAGCTTTCTTT. Amino acid sequence: CASIWGRDTEAFF.

The chain couples TRBV6-1 to TRBJ2-1; 7 bases fit TRBD1. This CDR3 is built from 15 residues. The V segment lost 5 bases and the J segment 0 bases; nucleotides outside the gene matches: 4. Germline CDR1 is MNHNS and CDR2 is SASEGT. This CDR3 is CASSTQGSSYNEQFF. CDR3 DNA sequence: TGTGCCAGCAGTACACAGGGGAGCTCCTACAATGAGCAGTTCTTC.

The chain uses TRBV5-6 and TRBJ1-1, with D unresolved. Germline V gene sequence: CDR1 SGHDT, CDR2 YYEEEE. The CDR3 totals 15 residues. V dropped 0 bases and J dropped 8 bases, with 17 bases sitting between them. The DNA for the CDR3 is TGTGCCAGCAGCTTGGAAGTTGGGCAGCGGGTGGAAGCTTTCTTT. Its protein is CASSLEVGQRVEAFF.

This chain uses TRBV7-9 with TRBJ2-3, with 9 positions matching TRBD2. The CDR3 runs 16 residues. Trimming removed 5 bases from V and 6 bases from J; junction bases left unmatched: 12. The germline CDR1 and CDR2 sequences are SEHNR and FQNEAQ (reference sequence). DNA of the CDR3: TGTGCCAGCAGCCCCTCGGGTAGCGGGAGATACGATACGCAGTATTTT. Amino acids: CASSPSGSGRYDTQYF.